This T cell receptor (beta chain) stems from a study of shared clonotypes between healthy human individuals. Study overall: Participating donors consisted of two women and a few men aged 18 to 49.

The CDR3 is 12 residues long. Germline V lookup: CDR1 MNHEY, CDR2 SMNVEV (reference sequence). V dropped 6 bases and J dropped 7 bases, with 12 bases sitting between them. Assay: immunoSEQ multiplex PCR; the TCRdb copy retains only in-frame clones and omits some. The repertoire holds about 2.5 million clones, with 80% to 95% as singletons. This clonotype was obtained from a man younger than 30 in good health. Some clones in this sample may be carry-over from other donors' samples. J is TRBJ1-1 and V is TRBV27; D may be TRBD1 (6 bases). The sequenced sample consisted of naive CD4+ T cells from PBMCs. The sample's subset: CD45RA+ positively selected. CDR3 protein: CASRTSDSEAFF. The CDR3 DNA follows: TGTGCCAGCAGAACCTCGGACAGTGAAGCTTTCTTT.